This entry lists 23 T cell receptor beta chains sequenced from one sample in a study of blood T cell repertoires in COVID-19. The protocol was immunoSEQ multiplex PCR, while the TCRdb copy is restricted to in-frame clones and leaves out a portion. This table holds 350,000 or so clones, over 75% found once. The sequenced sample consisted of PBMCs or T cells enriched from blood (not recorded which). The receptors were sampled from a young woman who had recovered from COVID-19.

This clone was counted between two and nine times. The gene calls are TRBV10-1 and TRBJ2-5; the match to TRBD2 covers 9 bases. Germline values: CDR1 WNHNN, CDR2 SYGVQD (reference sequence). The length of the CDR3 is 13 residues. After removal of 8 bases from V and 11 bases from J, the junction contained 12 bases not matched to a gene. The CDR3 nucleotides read TGCGCCAGCGGAGGGCCTAGCGGGGCCCCGCAGTACTTC. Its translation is CASGGPSGAPQYF.

Here the CDR3 reads CASSRLAGTPGPQDTQYF. In DNA form, the CDR3 reads TGTGCCAGCAGCCGACTAGCGGGGACCCCAGGGCCCCAGGATACGCAGTATTTT. The gene calls are TRBV14 and TRBJ2-3, with 11 nucleotides matching TRBD2. The CDR3 is made up of 18 amino acids. Germline V gene data show CDR1 as SGHDN and CDR2 as FVKESK. V lost 4 bases to trimming and J lost 6 bases; unmatched junction nucleotides: 15.

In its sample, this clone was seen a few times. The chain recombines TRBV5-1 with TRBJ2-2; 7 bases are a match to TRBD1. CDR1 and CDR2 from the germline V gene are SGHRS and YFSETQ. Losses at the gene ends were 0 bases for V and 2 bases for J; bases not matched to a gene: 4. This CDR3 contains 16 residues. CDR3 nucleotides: TGCGCCAGCAGCTTGGAAGGGGGCCCTAACACCGGGGAGCTGTTTTTT. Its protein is CASSLEGGPNTGELFF.

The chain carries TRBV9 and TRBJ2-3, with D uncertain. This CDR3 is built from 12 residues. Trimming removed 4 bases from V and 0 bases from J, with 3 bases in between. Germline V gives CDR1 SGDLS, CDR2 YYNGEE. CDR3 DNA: TGTGCCAGCAGCCAGAGCACAGATACGCAGTATTTT. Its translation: CASSQSTDTQYF.

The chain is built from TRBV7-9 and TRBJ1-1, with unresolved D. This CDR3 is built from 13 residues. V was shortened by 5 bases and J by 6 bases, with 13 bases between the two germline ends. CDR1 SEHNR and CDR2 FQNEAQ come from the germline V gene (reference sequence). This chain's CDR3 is CASSGPLGSEAFF. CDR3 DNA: TGTGCCAGCAGCGGACCACTAGGGTCTGAAGCTTTCTTT. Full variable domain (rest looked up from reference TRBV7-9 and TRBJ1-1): DTGVSQNPRHKITKRGQNVTFRCDPISEHNRLYWYRQTLGQGPEFLTYFQNEAQLEKSRLLSDRFSAERPKGSFSTLEIQRTEQGDSAMYLCASSGPLGSEAFFGQGTRLTVV.

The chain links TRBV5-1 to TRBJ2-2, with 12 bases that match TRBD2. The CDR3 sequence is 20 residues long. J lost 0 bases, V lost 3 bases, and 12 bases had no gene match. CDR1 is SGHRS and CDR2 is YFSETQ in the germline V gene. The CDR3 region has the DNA TGCGCCAGCAGCTATGGACTAGCGGGGCACGGGGGTCCGAACACCGGGGAGCTGTTTTTT. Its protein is CASSYGLAGHGGPNTGELFF.

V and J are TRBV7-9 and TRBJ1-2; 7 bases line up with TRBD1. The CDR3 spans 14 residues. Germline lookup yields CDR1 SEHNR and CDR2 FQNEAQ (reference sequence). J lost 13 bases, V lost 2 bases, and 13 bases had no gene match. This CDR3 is CASSLKGGDSLITF. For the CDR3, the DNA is TGTGCCAGCAGCTTAAAGGGTGGGGACAGTCTAATCACCTTC.

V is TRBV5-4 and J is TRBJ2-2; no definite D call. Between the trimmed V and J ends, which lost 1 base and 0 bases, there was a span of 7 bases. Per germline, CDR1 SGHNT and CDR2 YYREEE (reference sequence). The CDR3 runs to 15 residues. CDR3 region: CASSLSTANTGELFF. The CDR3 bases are TGTGCCAGCAGCTTGTCTACGGCGAACACCGGGGAGCTGTTTTTT.

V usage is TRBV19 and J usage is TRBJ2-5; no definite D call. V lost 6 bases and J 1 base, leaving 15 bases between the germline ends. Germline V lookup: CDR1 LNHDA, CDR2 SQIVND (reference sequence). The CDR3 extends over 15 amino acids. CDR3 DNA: TGTGCCAGTAGCGGAGTCGGCTTGTCCCAAGAGACCCAGTACTTC. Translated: CASSGVGLSQETQYF.

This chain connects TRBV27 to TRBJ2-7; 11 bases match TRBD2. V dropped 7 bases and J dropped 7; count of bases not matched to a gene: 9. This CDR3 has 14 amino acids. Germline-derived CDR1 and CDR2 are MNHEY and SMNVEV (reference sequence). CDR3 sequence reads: CASTPRVAGGEQYF. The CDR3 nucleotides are TGTGCCAGCACCCCTCGGGTAGCGGGGGGGGAGCAGTACTTC.

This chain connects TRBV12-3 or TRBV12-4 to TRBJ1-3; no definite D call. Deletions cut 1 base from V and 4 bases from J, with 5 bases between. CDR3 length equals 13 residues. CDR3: CASSLVSGNTIYF. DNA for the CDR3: TGTGCCAGCAGTTTAGTGAGCGGAAACACCATATATTTT.

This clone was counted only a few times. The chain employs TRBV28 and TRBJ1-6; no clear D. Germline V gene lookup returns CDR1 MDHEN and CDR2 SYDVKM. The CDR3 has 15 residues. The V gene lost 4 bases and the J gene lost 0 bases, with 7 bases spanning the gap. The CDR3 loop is CASSSTTSYNSPLHF. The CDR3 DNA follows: TGTGCCAGCAGTTCGACAACCTCCTATAATTCACCCCTCCACTTT.

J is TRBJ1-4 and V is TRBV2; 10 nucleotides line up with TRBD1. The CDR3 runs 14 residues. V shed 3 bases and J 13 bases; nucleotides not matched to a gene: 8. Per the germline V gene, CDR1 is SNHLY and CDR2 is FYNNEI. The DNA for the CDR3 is TGTGCCAGCAGTGAGAAGGACAGGGGGTTTATACTGTTTTTT. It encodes CASSEKDRGFILFF.

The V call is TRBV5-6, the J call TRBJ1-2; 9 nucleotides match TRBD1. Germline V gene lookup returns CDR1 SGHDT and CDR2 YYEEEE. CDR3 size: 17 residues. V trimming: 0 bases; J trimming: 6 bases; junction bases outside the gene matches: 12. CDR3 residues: CASSLVRWDRAWDGYTF. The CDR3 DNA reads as TGTGCCAGCAGCTTGGTACGCTGGGACAGGGCCTGGGATGGCTACACCTTC.

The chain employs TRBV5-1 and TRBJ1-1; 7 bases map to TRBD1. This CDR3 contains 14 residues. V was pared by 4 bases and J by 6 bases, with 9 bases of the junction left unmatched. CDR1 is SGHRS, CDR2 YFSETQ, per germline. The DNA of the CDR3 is TGCGCCAGCAGCAACGACAGGGCAGGCCCTGAAGCTTTCTTT. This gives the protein CASSNDRAGPEAFF.

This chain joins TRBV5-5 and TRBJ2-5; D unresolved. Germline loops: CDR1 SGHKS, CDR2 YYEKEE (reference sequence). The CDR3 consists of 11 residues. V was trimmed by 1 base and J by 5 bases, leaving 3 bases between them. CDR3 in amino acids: CASSLTETQYF. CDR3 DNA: TGTGCCAGCAGCTTGACTGAGACCCAGTACTTC.

The CDR3 loop is CASSEVVPGRDGYTF. The CDR3 DNA sequence: TGTGCCAGCAGTGAAGTTGTTCCAGGGAGGGACGGCTACACCTTC. The rearrangement joins TRBV6-1 to TRBJ1-2, with TRBD1 as a possible D gene (5 bases). Germline V gene sequence: CDR1 MNHNS, CDR2 SASEGT. The CDR3 extends over 15 amino acids. The V gene lost 1 base and the J gene lost 8 bases, with 17 bases spanning the gap.

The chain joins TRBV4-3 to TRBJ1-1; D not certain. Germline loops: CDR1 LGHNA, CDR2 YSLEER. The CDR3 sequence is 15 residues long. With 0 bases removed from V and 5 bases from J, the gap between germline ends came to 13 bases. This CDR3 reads CASSQDLGGFTEAFF. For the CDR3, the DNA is TGCGCCAGCAGCCAAGATCTCGGAGGGTTTACTGAAGCTTTCTTT.

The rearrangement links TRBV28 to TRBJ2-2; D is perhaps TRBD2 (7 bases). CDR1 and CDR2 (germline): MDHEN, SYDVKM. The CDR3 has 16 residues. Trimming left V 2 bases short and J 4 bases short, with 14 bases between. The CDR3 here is CASSLRGAVITGELFF. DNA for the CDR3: TGTGCCAGCAGTTTACGGGGGGCCGTTATCACCGGGGAGCTGTTTTTT.

This chain's CDR3 is CASRLTSGGPGELFF. CDR3 nucleotides: TGTGCCAGCAGGTTAACTAGCGGGGGACCCGGGGAGCTGTTTTTT. This sequence joins TRBV27 and TRBJ2-2; the match to TRBD2 covers 11 bases. The ends lost 6 bases at V and 6 bases at J; junction bases unmatched: 6. This CDR3 comprises 15 residues. Germline V gene sequence: CDR1 MNHEY, CDR2 SMNVEV (reference sequence).

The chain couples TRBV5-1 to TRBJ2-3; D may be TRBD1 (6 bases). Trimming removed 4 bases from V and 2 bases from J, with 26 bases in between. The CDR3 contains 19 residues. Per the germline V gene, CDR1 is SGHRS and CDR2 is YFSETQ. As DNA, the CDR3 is TGCGCCAGCAGCCCCGGGCGAAGGACCGGGACATTCTACACAGATACGCAGTATTTT. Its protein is CASSPGRRTGTFYTDTQYF. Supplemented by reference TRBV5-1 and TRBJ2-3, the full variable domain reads KAGVTQTPRYLIKTRGQQVTLSCSPISGHRSVSWYQQTPGQGLQFLFEYFSETQRNKGNFPGRFSGRQFSNSRSEMNVSTLELGDSALYLCASSPGRRTGTFYTDTQYFGPGTRLTVL.

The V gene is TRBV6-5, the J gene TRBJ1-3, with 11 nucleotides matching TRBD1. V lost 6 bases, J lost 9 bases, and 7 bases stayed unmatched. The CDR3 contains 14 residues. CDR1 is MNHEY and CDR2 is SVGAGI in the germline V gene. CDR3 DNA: TGTGCCAGCAGGCCCGGGACAGGGGGGCTCACCATATATTTT. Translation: CASRPGTGGLTIYF.

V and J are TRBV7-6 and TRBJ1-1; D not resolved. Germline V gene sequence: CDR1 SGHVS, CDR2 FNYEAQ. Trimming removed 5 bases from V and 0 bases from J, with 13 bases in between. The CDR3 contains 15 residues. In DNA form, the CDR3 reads TGTGCCAGCAGCCCCCGCCCTATGATGAACACTGAAGCTTTCTTT. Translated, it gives CASSPRPMMNTEAFF.